Each of the 21 T cell receptor beta chains below was sequenced from the same sample in a study of cytomegalovirus exposure and HLA in healthy donors. PCR was performed using 60 Vbeta and 13 Jbeta primers. TCRdb's copy holds only in-frame clones and misses some; the assay was immunoSEQ multiplex PCR. The sample lists roughly 150,000 clones, around 10% seen once, with 1.5% to 2% in the top ten. Sequenced: PBMCs. The receptor source for this set is a male donor in good health and CMV-seronegative.

This clone was found a few times. V gene TRBV5-1 combines with J gene TRBJ1-4, with 11 bases matching TRBD1. The germline V gene encodes CDR1 SGHRS and CDR2 YFSETQ. The V and J ends lost 3 bases and 8 bases, in that order; junction bases with no gene match: 3. The CDR3 contains 14 residues. CDR3 amino acids: CASSSDRGLEKLFF. The CDR3 region has the DNA TGCGCCAGCAGCTCGGACAGGGGGCTAGAAAAACTGTTTTTT.

The V call is TRBV7-6, the J call TRBJ2-1; 7 nucleotides align to TRBD1. CDR1 SGHVS and CDR2 FNYEAQ come from the germline V gene. Trimming cost V 4 bases and J 3 bases; bases outside gene matches: 3. The CDR3 loop spans 14 amino acids. The CDR3 loop is CASSSWDSYNEQFF. The DNA for the CDR3 is TGTGCCAGCAGCTCCTGGGACAGCTACAATGAGCAGTTCTTC.

This clone was seen a few times. V gene TRBV18 combines with J gene TRBJ2-7; the match to TRBD1 covers 8 bases. The CDR3 length is 16 residues. V lost 3 bases, J lost 3 bases, and 10 bases stayed unmatched. Germline loops: CDR1 KGHSH, CDR2 LQKENI. CDR3 coding DNA: TGTGCCAGCTCACCGTTACCGGGACAGGCTGTCTACGAGCAGTACTTC. Protein product: CASSPLPGQAVYEQYF.

DNA for the CDR3: TGTGCCAGCAGCTTAGGACAGGGTGAAGAAGCTTTCTTT. It specifies CASSLGQGEEAFF. This chain links TRBV5-4 with TRBJ1-1; 8 bases fit TRBD1. J gave up 8 bases and V 2 bases, and 5 bases lay outside the gene matches. This CDR3 is 13 amino acids long. Germline assignment: CDR1 SGHNT and CDR2 YYREEE (reference sequence). The whole variable domain, filled in from reference TRBV5-4 and TRBJ1-1, reads ETGVTQSPTHLIKTRGQQVTLRCSSQSGHNTVSWYQQALGQGPQFIFQYYREEENGRGNFPPRFSGLQFPNYSSELNVNALELDDSALYLCASSLGQGEEAFFGQGTRLTVV.

The gene calls are TRBV5-4 and TRBJ2-5, with 11 positions matching TRBD2. The germline CDR1 and CDR2 sequences are SGHNT and YYREEE (reference sequence). This CDR3 comprises 15 residues. After removal of 4 bases from V and 0 bases from J, the junction contained 2 bases not matched to a gene. The CDR3 here is CASSLGLADQETQYF. CDR3 DNA: TGTGCCAGCAGCCTGGGACTAGCGGACCAAGAGACCCAGTACTTC.

The chain employs TRBV6-1 and TRBJ2-5; 13 nucleotides line up with TRBD2. The V segment lost 4 bases and the J segment 2 bases; nucleotides outside the gene matches: 7. CDR1 is MNHNS, CDR2 SASEGT, per germline. There are 17 residues in the CDR3. CDR3 bases: TGTGCCAGCAGTGCCCAACGGACTAGCGGGAGACAAGAGACCCAGTACTTC. It translates to CASSAQRTSGRQETQYF.

The gene calls are TRBV2 and TRBJ1-5; the D gene is possibly TRBD1 (5 bases). Germline CDR1 and CDR2: SNHLY and FYNNEI. V lost 3 bases and J lost 1, with 10 bases in between. The CDR3 covers 15 residues. The CDR3 nucleotides are TGTGCCAGCAGTGACAGGGAGGTGAGCAATCAGCCCCAGCATTTT. Translated: CASSDREVSNQPQHF.

This clone was seen only a few times. The V call is TRBV25-1, the J call TRBJ2-5; perhaps TRBD2 as D (5 bases). Germline values: CDR1 MGHDK, CDR2 SYGVNS. V dropped 4 bases and J dropped 7 bases, with 13 bases sitting between them. The CDR3 is 13 amino acids. Here the CDR3 reads CASSAPARGTQYF. CDR3 coding DNA: TGTGCCAGCAGTGCTCCCGCTCGGGGGACCCAGTACTTC.

The V and J genes are TRBV5-6 and TRBJ2-7; D may be TRBD1 (5 bases). This CDR3 is built from 14 residues. V dropped 3 bases and J dropped 0 bases, with 10 bases sitting between them. Looked up from germline, CDR1 is SGHDT and CDR2 is YYEEEE. The CDR3 nucleotides are TGTGCCAGCAGCTCGACAGTCCGCTCCTACGAGCAGTACTTC. Encoded protein: CASSSTVRSYEQYF.

This clone has just a few counts. This chain links TRBV5-1 with TRBJ1-1; tentatively, D is TRBD1 (5 bases). V was trimmed by 0 bases and J by 4 bases, leaving 13 bases between them. The CDR3 is made up of 15 amino acids. The V gene's germline CDR1 is SGHRS and CDR2 YFSETQ. The CDR3 bases are TGCGCCAGCAGCTTGGGGTTGGAGGGGTCCACTGAAGCTTTCTTT. Protein product: CASSLGLEGSTEAFF.

This clone turned up a few times. The rearrangement joins TRBV6-1 to TRBJ1-5; D gene uncertain. Trimming took off 6 bases at V and 3 bases at J, with 12 bases between the two ends. Germline V gene lookup returns CDR1 MNHNS and CDR2 SASEGT. CDR3 size: 14 residues. CDR3 region: CASSPLAPNQPQHF. The CDR3 coding sequence is TGTGCCAGCAGCCCCCTGGCCCCCAATCAGCCCCAGCATTTT.

The chain combines TRBV4-1 with TRBJ2-5; tentative D call: TRBD2 (6 bases). V dropped 4 bases and J dropped 1 base, with 16 bases sitting between them. Germline assignment: CDR1 MGHRA and CDR2 YSYEKL. CDR3 length: 16 residues. As DNA, the CDR3 is TGCGCCAGCAGCCTCCGCGCGAGCGGGTTCCAAGAGACCCAGTACTTC. Translating it yields CASSLRASGFQETQYF.

This clone was found a few times. CDR3 DNA sequence: TGTGCCAGCAGTTCCCGAGGACTAACGGGCTACACCTTC. This encodes CASSSRGLTGYTF. The rearrangement uses TRBV28 and TRBJ1-2; unclear D gene. This CDR3 region has 13 residues. Trimming took off 4 bases at V and 8 bases at J, with 14 bases between the two ends. The germline V gene encodes CDR1 MDHEN and CDR2 SYDVKM.

Worth noting for this clone: Other nucleotide sequences from this sample produce the same CDR3. V usage is TRBV7-9 and J usage is TRBJ1-5; perhaps TRBD1 as D (6 bases). The germline V gene has CDR1 SEHNR and CDR2 FQNEAQ (reference sequence). The CDR3 sequence is 14 residues long. The V end was cut by 5 bases, the J end by 2 bases, with 10 bases between. The CDR3 DNA is TGTGCCAGCAGCCAACAGGGCGGCAATCAGCCCCAGCATTTT. This encodes CASSQQGGNQPQHF.

The V call is TRBV12-5, the J call TRBJ2-3, with unresolved D. Germline V lookup: CDR1 LGHNT, CDR2 FRNRAP. Trimming cost V 5 bases and J 6 bases, with 6 bases left between them. This CDR3 is 11 amino acids long. The CDR3 DNA reads TGTGCTAGTGGTCGAGGCGATACGCAGTATTTT. It translates to CASGRGDTQYF. The full variable domain, with the rest looked up from reference TRBV12-5 and TRBJ2-3, is DARVTQTPRHKVTEMGQEVTMRCQPILGHNTVFWYRQTMMQGLELLAYFRNRAPLDDSGMPKDRFSAEMPDATLATLKIQPSEPRDSAVYFCASGRGDTQYFGPGTRLTVL.

This clone came up a few times. The V gene is TRBV28, the J gene TRBJ2-3; 8 bases match TRBD1. This CDR3 contains 15 residues. The ends lost 2 bases at V and 5 bases at J; junction bases unmatched: 6. CDR1 and CDR2 from the germline V gene are MDHEN and SYDVKM. This chain's CDR3 is CASSLQGAVGDTQYF. CDR3 DNA: TGTGCCAGCAGTTTACAGGGGGCGGTCGGAGATACGCAGTATTTT.

This clone was picked up a small number of times. CDR3 sequence: CAWSVFGSGKTYEQYF. In nucleotides, the CDR3 is TGTGCCTGGAGTGTTTTCGGGTCGGGAAAGACCTACGAGCAGTACTTC. This chain links TRBV30 with TRBJ2-7; a weak D match, TRBD2 (5 bases). The V and J ends lost 0 bases and 2 bases respectively, with 17 bases between them. This CDR3 comprises 16 residues. Germline V lookup: CDR1 GTSNPN, CDR2 SVGIG (reference sequence).

The rearrangement uses TRBV7-2 and TRBJ1-2; 7 bases agree with TRBD1. There are 14 residues in the CDR3. In germline, CDR1 is SGHTA, CDR2 FQGNSA. Trimming cost V 3 bases and J 4 bases; bases outside gene matches: 5. The CDR3 here is CASSFAQGTYGYTF. The CDR3 nucleotides are TGTGCCAGCAGCTTCGCACAGGGGACCTATGGCTACACCTTC.

This clone was picked up a small number of times. V is TRBV9 and J is TRBJ1-1; D is ambiguous. Germline assignment: CDR1 SGDLS and CDR2 YYNGEE. The CDR3 consists of 15 residues. Trimming pared 3 bases from V and 3 bases from J, leaving 15 bases between. This CDR3 is CASSASPSADTEAFF. The CDR3 bases are TGTGCCAGCAGCGCCAGTCCCAGTGCGGACACTGAAGCTTTCTTT.

This clone has a handful of counts. The chain combines TRBV7-2 with TRBJ1-1; the D is unclear. CDR1 is SGHTA and CDR2 is FQGNSA in the germline V gene. The V end lost 5 bases, the J end lost 0 bases, and 13 bases lay between the germline ends. The length of the CDR3 is 15 residues. The CDR3 is CASSPLAWLNTEAFF. Here the CDR3 DNA reads TGTGCCAGCAGCCCGCTCGCGTGGTTGAACACTGAAGCTTTCTTT.

This clone turned up a few times. The chain links TRBV2 to TRBJ2-2; 10 bases align to TRBD2. Germline CDR1 and CDR2: SNHLY and FYNNEI. V dropped 4 bases and J dropped 2; count of bases not matched to a gene: 1. CDR3 length equals 15 residues. The CDR3 sequence: CASSVLAGNTGELFF. The DNA for the CDR3 is TGTGCCAGCAGTGTACTAGCGGGAAACACCGGGGAGCTGTTTTTT.